The present TCR beta chain was sequenced within a study of T cells expressing NK-cell markers. Study-level points and caveats: Dominance of the CD3+CD56-NKG2C+ fraction by these clonotypes also held in several donors.

This CDR3 comprises 17 residues. Per germline, CDR1 WSHSY and CDR2 SAAADI. Generation of TCR beta cDNA was performed by 5'RACE template switching incorporating UMIs. TCRdb re-called the 5' RACE reads, yielding one record per CDR3 amino acid sequence without DNA. This listing includes about 150,000 distinct CDR3 sequences. Comment on this clonotype: Its cognate antigen is unknown.

This TCR came from a woman between 45 and 60 years old in good health. V usage is TRBV10-2 and J usage is TRBJ2-4; as DNA is missing, the TRBD2 call by TCRdb cannot be tested. Sequenced sample: blood T cells: a sorted CD56 or NKG2C T cell subset, CD4+ or CD8+ T cells, or bulk PBMC T cells (not recorded which). This CDR3 is CASSEFSGRAAKNIQYF.